This TCR beta chain was sequenced during a study of blood T cell repertoires in COVID-19 (TCRdb year 2020). About the study as a whole: Samples from collaborators originated in the United States, Italy and Spain and spanned both the acute and convalescent phases of COVID-19. The material from the prospective study consisted of cDNA or gDNA derived from T cells, B-cell-depleted T cells, or PBMCs. The dataset comprised deeply sampled blood TCRbeta repertoires from subjects exposed to, actively infected with, or recovered from COVID-19. The repertoires were released in a freely available public database intended as a resource for research on the immune response to SARS-CoV-2. Samples came from the ongoing ImmuneRACE study (first 160 participants) plus 1,254 subjects from 6 global collaborators. The sample metadata nearly always contained a de-identified subject ID, COVID-19 status, age in years and sex. HLA class I and class II types, where available, came from metadata supplied by the sample provider rather than from assay-based typing.

About this clone itself: Its target antigen remains unknown. No base-level quality is on record; no much larger clone is a single base apart.

V is cut by 2 bases and J by 3 bases, and the space between the germline ends is 8 bases. CDR1 SGHTA and CDR2 FQGNSA are derived from the germline V gene. Inclusive of the bounding cysteine and phenylalanine, the CDR3 is 14 residues long. Only the CDR3 DNA is retained, 42 bases long and in frame from the first base. Enrolling through a virtual design, the prospective study's participants ranged in age from roughly 18 to 89 years and lived across roughly 24 United States geographic areas. To assign participants to cohorts, the prospective study relied on clinical history that participants themselves reported in a screening survey and a study questionnaire. For ImmuneRACE Cohort 3, a participant was defined as recovered based on two consecutive negative NP/OP PCR tests, clearance by a healthcare professional, or resolution of symptoms. In the prospective study, mobile phlebotomists collected whole blood, serum and a nasopharyngeal or oropharyngeal swab from each participant. Over an approximately 2-month period, participants in the prospective study had the option of providing additional blood draws and questionnaires. Before DNA extraction, prospective study blood samples were shipped either frozen or at room temperature.

Points the paper makes about the study in general: The amount of clinical and demographic metadata varied by source and participant and was provided uncurated.

TCRbeta CDR3 regions were amplified from genomic DNA using the immunoSEQ Assay, a bias-controlled multiplex PCR. For the original study's pipeline: The number of nucleated cells in each sample was estimated by amplification of reference gene primers within the assay. Sequence reads were collapsed and filtered to measure the absolute abundance of every unique TCRbeta CDR3 rearrangement. Productive Simpson clonality was computed per sample as the square root of Simpson's diversity index over productive rearrangements. This immuneACCESS table, as held by TCRdb, lists in-frame sequences with V and J called but not all clones. Of the missing ones, under half trace to an unresolved V gene in checked studies; the others have no known cause. V and J calls and clone size follow that table, whereas D and trimming were derived from the DNA. For this sample the table gives 240,000 or so clones, of which around 88% were detected only once. Approximately 9.5% of the sample is held by the ten biggest clonotypes.

The rearrangement joined TRBV7-2 to TRBJ1-5, with no confident D gene call. Sequencing was done on a sample of PBMCs or T cells enriched from blood (not recorded which). The sequence was obtained from a man in his forties who had recovered from COVID-19. This receptor has the CDR3 CASSLSPFNQPQHF. The nucleotide sequence reads as follows: TGTGCCAGCAGCTTATCCCCGTTCAATCAGCCCCAGCATTTT.